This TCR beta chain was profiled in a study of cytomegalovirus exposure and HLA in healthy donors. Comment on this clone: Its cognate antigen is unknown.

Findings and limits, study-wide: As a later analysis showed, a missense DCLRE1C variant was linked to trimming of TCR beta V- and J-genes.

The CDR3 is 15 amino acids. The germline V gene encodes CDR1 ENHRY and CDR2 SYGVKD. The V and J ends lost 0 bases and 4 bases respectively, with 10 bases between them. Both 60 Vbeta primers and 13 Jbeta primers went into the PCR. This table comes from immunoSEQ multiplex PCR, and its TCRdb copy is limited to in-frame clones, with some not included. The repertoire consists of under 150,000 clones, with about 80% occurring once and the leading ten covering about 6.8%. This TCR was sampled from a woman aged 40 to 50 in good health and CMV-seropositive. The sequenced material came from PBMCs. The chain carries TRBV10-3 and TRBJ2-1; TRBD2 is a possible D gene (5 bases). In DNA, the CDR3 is TGTGCCATCAGTGAGTCTGGCGGGTATTACAATGAGCAGTTCTTC. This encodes CAISESGGYYNEQFF.